Described below is a single T cell receptor beta chain sequence and its context. The data were taken from a study of blood T cell repertoires in COVID-19. Generated by immunoSEQ multiplex PCR, the TCRdb table keeps only in-frame clones and is missing some. The data show over 200,000 clones, almost 90% seen once. Germline CDR1 and CDR2: MNHEY and SVGEGT. V lost 6 bases, J lost 3 bases, and 14 bases lay in between. This CDR3 is built from 14 residues. The receptor comes from a woman aged 60-75 years with acute or convalescent COVID-19. Sequencing input: peripheral blood. This chain joins TRBV6-2 or TRBV6-3 and TRBJ1-1; tentatively, D is TRBD1 (5 bases). The CDR3 coding sequence is TGTGCCAGCAGCCGGTGGGGCTTATACACTGAAGCTTTCTTT. Encoded protein: CASSRWGLYTEAFF.